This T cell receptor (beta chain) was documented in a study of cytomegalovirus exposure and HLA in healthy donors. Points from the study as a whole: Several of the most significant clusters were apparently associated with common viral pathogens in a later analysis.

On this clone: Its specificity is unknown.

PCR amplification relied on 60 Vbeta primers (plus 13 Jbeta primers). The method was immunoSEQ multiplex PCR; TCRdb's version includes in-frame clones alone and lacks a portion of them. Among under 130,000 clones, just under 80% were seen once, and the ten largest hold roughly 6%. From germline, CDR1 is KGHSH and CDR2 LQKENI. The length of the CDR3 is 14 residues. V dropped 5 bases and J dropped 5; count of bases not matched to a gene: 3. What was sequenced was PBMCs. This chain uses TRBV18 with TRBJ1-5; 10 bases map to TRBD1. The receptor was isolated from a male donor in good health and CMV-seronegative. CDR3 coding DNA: TGTGCCAGCTCAACAGGGACAGGGGATCAGCCCCAGCATTTT. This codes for CASSTGTGDQPQHF.